A single sample is the source of the 21 T cell receptor beta chains below, sequenced in a study of Graves' ophthalmopathy and Graves' hyperthyroidism. Using RNA transcripts, the TCR beta CDR3 regions were amplified. RT-PCR was first run with HTBI primers, then multiplex PCR in a second round. TCRdb ran MiXCR on the multiplex PCR reads and lists one entry per CDR3 protein. This sample yields about 340,000 distinct CDR3 sequences, of which around a sixth are seen a single time; around 12% belongs to the top ten. Material: peripheral blood. These receptors came from an adult man with Graves' ophthalmopathy.

Ten or more counts support this clonotype. This rearrangement joins TRBV30 to TRBJ2-6; perhaps D is TRBD1 or TRBD2 (6 bases each). CDR1 GTSNPN and CDR2 SVGIG come from the germline V gene (reference sequence). The V end lost 0 bases, the J end lost 3 bases, and 9 bases lay between the germline ends. CDR3 size: 15 residues. CDR3 sequence: CAWSVGGGGANVLTF. The DNA of the CDR3 is TGTGCCTGGAGTGTAGGGGGAGGTGGGGCCAACGTCCTGACTTTC.

The chain is built from TRBV11-2 and TRBJ2-2, with 11 bases aligning to TRBD1. The J segment lost 5 bases and the V segment lost 5 bases, leaving 13 bases of the junction unmatched. The CDR3 runs to 18 residues. Germline CDR1 SGHAT, CDR2 FQNNGV. CDR3: CASSAHIGGTGGTGELFF. CDR3 in DNA: TGTGCCAGCAGCGCCCACATTGGGGGGACAGGGGGTACCGGGGAGCTGTTTTTT.

As to this clonotype: A read error may be the cause here, since a much bigger clone is one base away. The rearrangement uses TRBV20-1 and TRBJ2-5; TRBD2 aligns across 11 bases. The CDR3 length is 13 residues. The germline gives CDR1 DFQATT, CDR2 SNEGSKA (reference sequence). J was trimmed by 7 bases and V by 5 bases; bases with no gene match: 6. This CDR3 reads CSAETSGEGTQYF. CDR3 DNA sequence: TGCAGTGCTGAGACTAGCGGGGAGGGGACCCAGTACTTC.

This clonotype was counted at least ten times. The rearrangement uses TRBV6-4 and TRBJ2-2, with D perhaps matching TRBD2 (5 bases). CDR1 is MRHNA and CDR2 is SNTAGT in the germline V gene. This CDR3 spans 19 amino acids. V lost 0 bases, J lost 0 bases, and 17 bases lay in between. CDR3 protein: CASSDSFVEERSNTGELFF. CDR3 sequence (DNA): TGTGCCAGCAGTGACTCGTTTGTGGAGGAAAGGTCGAACACCGGGGAGCTGTTTTTT.

This clonotype occurred many times. The rearrangement joins TRBV12-3 or TRBV12-4 to TRBJ2-7, with D possibly matching TRBD2 (6 bases). CDR3 size: 13 residues. Trimming left V 2 bases short and J 6 bases short, with 11 bases between. The CDR3 DNA sequence: TGTGCCAGCAGTTTAACAACGGGGGTCGAGCAGTACTTC. Translating gives CASSLTTGVEQYF.

This clonotype was seen at least ten times. The J gene is TRBJ2-7, the V gene TRBV7-2, with 8 bases identical to TRBD1. V was pared by 2 bases and J by 3 bases, with 6 bases of the junction left unmatched. The CDR3 length is 15 residues. Germline V gene sequence: CDR1 SGHTA, CDR2 FQGNSA. DNA for the CDR3: TGTGCCAGCAGCTTAAGGTCAGGGGGCATCTACGAGCAGTACTTC. It is translated as CASSLRSGGIYEQYF.

This clonotype was detected only a few times. At one boundary the junction diverges from the germline segment, which might be a read error. The chain carries TRBV6-4 and TRBJ1-5; 8 positions agree with TRBD1. CDR1 is MRHNA, CDR2 SNTAGT, per germline. The CDR3 is 18 amino acids. CDR3 nucleotides: TGTGCCAGCAGTGACGGACAGGGTCTTGCCTATAGCAATCAGCCCCAGCACTTT. Protein: CASSDGQGLAYSNQPQHF.

This clonotype was recorded many times. This chain connects TRBV7-2 to TRBJ2-2; tentatively, D is TRBD1 (6 bases). Germline V gene data show CDR1 as SGHTA and CDR2 as FQGNSA. V was pared by 5 bases and J by 7 bases, with 14 bases between. The CDR3 contains 14 residues. CDR3 bases: TGTGCCAGCAGCCCCCAGGGGCAGCTCGGGGAGCTGTTTTTT. It is translated as CASSPQGQLGELFF.

This clonotype was recorded many times. In DNA, the CDR3 is TGTGCCAGCAGCTTAACGGTTCTAGCGGGAGTCGAGCAGTACTTC. Translating it yields CASSLTVLAGVEQYF. The chain recombines TRBV7-8 with TRBJ2-7; 10 nucleotides align to TRBD2. The CDR3 contains 15 residues. Germline-derived CDR1 and CDR2 are SGHVS and FQNEAQ. J gave up 6 bases and V 2 bases, and 7 bases lay outside the gene matches.

This clonotype came up many times. This chain joins TRBV6-1 and TRBJ2-7, with D possibly matching TRBD1 (6 bases). Trimming pared 4 bases from V and 3 bases from J, leaving 19 bases between. Looked up from germline, CDR1 is MNHNS and CDR2 is SASEGT. The CDR3 is 16 amino acids. The CDR3 DNA reads TGTGCCAGCAGTGGAACCGGGACACCGACGGGCTACGAGCAGTACTTC. This gives the protein CASSGTGTPTGYEQYF.

With regard to this clonotype: A much larger clonotype is one base distant, so this may be a read error. The CDR3 nucleotides are TGTGCCAGCTCATGCGGCCCCGGGCCCTATGGCTACACCTTC. This codes for CASSCGPGPYGYTF. V is TRBV18 and J is TRBJ1-2, with unresolved D. V lost 5 bases to trimming and J lost 4 bases, with 14 bases between them. CDR1 KGHSH and CDR2 LQKENI come from the germline V gene. The CDR3 sequence is 14 residues long.

This clonotype was seen once. The genes are TRBV4-1 and TRBJ1-1; 11 positions match TRBD1. Per the germline V gene, CDR1 is MGHRA and CDR2 is YSYEKL. The CDR3 sequence is 15 residues long. The ends lost 3 bases at V and 7 bases at J; junction bases unmatched: 7. Here the CDR3 reads CASSHIGTGGGEAFF. CDR3 bases: TGCGCCAGCAGCCACATCGGGACAGGGGGAGGTGAAGCTTTCTTT.

This clonotype was observed many times. The chain links TRBV29-1 to TRBJ2-4; the D gene is possibly TRBD1 (6 bases). In germline, CDR1 is SQVTM, CDR2 ANQGSEA. The ends were cut back, 6 bases at V and 4 bases at J, with 10 bases in the middle. CDR3 length: 12 residues. This CDR3 is CSVEGVKNIQYF. The CDR3 DNA follows: TGCAGCGTCGAGGGGGTAAAAAACATTCAGTACTTC.

The rearrangement joins TRBV29-1 to TRBJ2-7; a possible D gene is TRBD1 (6 bases). With the DNA end fitting TRBJ2-1 better, the J assignment may be wrong. Germline V CDR1 and CDR2: SQVTM, ANQGSEA. This CDR3 region has 14 residues. CDR3 sequence: CSVEDMTGTYEQFF. CDR3 DNA sequence: TGCAGCGTTGAAGATATGACAGGAACCTACGAGCAGTTCTTC.

Only a few counts were recorded for this clonotype. V usage is TRBV9 and J usage is TRBJ2-5; D possibly corresponds to TRBD2 (5 bases). V was pared by 3 bases and J by 5 bases, with 20 bases between. Germline CDR1 reads SGDLS; CDR2 reads YYNGEE. The CDR3 is 16 residues long. The CDR3 coding sequence is TGTGCCAGCAGCGCATACTCAGGACTCAGTGGGGAGACCCAGTACTTC. It yields the protein CASSAYSGLSGETQYF.

This clonotype has ten or more counts. The chain joins TRBV27 to TRBJ1-2, with D perhaps matching TRBD1 (6 bases). CDR1 and CDR2 from the germline V gene are MNHEY and SMNVEV (reference sequence). V dropped 5 bases and J dropped 4 bases, with 14 bases sitting between them. The CDR3 runs to 14 residues. CDR3 region: CASSTSGEAYGYTF. The CDR3 nucleotides read TGTGCCAGCAGTACATCAGGGGAGGCCTATGGCTACACCTTC.

The rearrangement links TRBV5-1 to TRBJ2-7; D is unclear. V gave up 0 bases and J gave up 0 bases, with 10 bases separating them. Germline V gene sequence: CDR1 SGHRS, CDR2 YFSETQ. The CDR3 sequence is 15 residues long. In DNA, the CDR3 is TGCGCCAGCAGCTTGGTGATAGGTAGCTCCTACGAGCAGTACTTC. It codes for CASSLVIGSSYEQYF.

About this clonotype: Mismatch with germline at one junction end may stem from a read error. The DNA of the CDR3 is TGTGCCAGCAGGCCTACGACGATCCATAGCAATCAGCCCCAGCTCTTT. Residues: CASRPTTIHSNQPQLF. The chain carries TRBV28 and TRBJ1-5; D ambiguous. In germline, CDR1 is MDHEN, CDR2 SYDVKM. The length of the CDR3 is 16 residues.

This clonotype appeared many times. J is TRBJ1-5 and V is TRBV15; D is ambiguous. Germline assignment: CDR1 LNHNV and CDR2 YYDKDF (reference sequence). V shed 5 bases and J shed 5 bases, with 10 bases lying between them. The CDR3 runs 13 residues. This chain's CDR3 is CATSPNLYQPQHF. The CDR3 DNA is TGTGCCACCAGCCCCAATCTCTATCAGCCCCAGCATTTT.

This clonotype was seen ten or more times. This chain joins TRBV6-2 or TRBV6-3 and TRBJ1-1; D gene unclear. The CDR3 spans 11 residues. Germline lookup yields CDR1 MNHEY and CDR2 SVGEGT. The germline V and J ends were trimmed by 8 bases and 6 bases, with 10 bases remaining between them. CDR3: CASGLGSEAFF. DNA of the CDR3: TGTGCCAGCGGACTAGGGTCTGAAGCTTTCTTT.

This clonotype was observed at least ten times. The rearrangement uses TRBV10-3 and TRBJ2-2; 7 bases line up with TRBD2. V shed 0 bases, J shed 3 bases, and the junction held 19 bases outside the gene matches. Per germline, CDR1 ENHRY and CDR2 SYGVKD. The CDR3 extends over 21 amino acids. CDR3 sequence: CAISESSGGRGVLRHTGELFF. CDR3 nucleotide sequence: TGTGCCATCAGTGAGTCCTCGGGCGGGAGAGGAGTGCTCCGCCACACCGGGGAGCTGTTTTTT.